The present T cell receptor (beta chain) was sequenced within a study of T cell repertoires in aging, cancer and after chemotherapy (dated by TCRdb to the late 2010s). Regarding the complete study: Six donor age groups were covered, ranging from 30 or younger up to 70 or older, and each group contained at least three individuals. Peripheral blood TCR beta repertoires from healthy donors and cancer patients were profiled to examine immunoaging and T cell reconstitution after chemotherapy. Healthy donor control TCR repertoires were recorded over several months to years and showed clear clonal overlap across re-sampling. In total, the full dataset held 7.5 million to 9.5 million TCR reads. Alongside 95 to 100 healthy donors serving as a reference group, the cohort included roughly 220 cancer patients, of whom roughly 91 had hematological cancers and approximately 120 had solid cancers. Results the study describes overall, beyond this receptor: According to the authors, the repertoire data do not permit conclusions about immunological memory after chemotherapy. Median generation probability increased over the chemotherapy interval in both cancer cohorts, suggesting repertoire reconstitution through rebound thymic output. Untreated patients with hematological or solid cancers showed significantly lower blood TCR diversity and higher clonality than age-matched healthy donors. In healthy donors, the decline in TCR diversity with age was mainly due to loss of richness, whereas in cancer patients loss of evenness also played a role.

This clonotype was observed at least ten times. Its antigen is still unknown. Nothing much larger sits one base from this clone, and base qualities are not available. TCR beta rearrangements were amplified from genomic DNA extracted from peripheral blood rather than from sorted cells or RNA. Multiplex touch-down PCR with a mixed TRB-A/B primer pool was used to amplify rearranged TRB sequences covering the V, D and J segments. Two consecutive PCR reactions with Phusion HS II polymerase added Illumina adapters and sample indices to the amplicons. Amplicons were gel-purified with the NucleoSpin Gel and PCR Clean-up kit, then checked with Qubit and an Agilent 2100 Bioanalyzer. Sequencing of the libraries was done on an Illumina MiSeq with paired-end, single-indexed 600-cycle runs. Turning to the authors' computational methods: TRB sequences were processed with MiXCR versions 2.12 and 3.0.5. Each unique CDR3 nucleotide sequence was counted as one clone, and only productive sequences with at least two reads were retained. Shannon diversity, evenness, clonality (one minus evenness), and alpha-parameterized diversity profiles from alpha 0 to 5 were included as repertoire metrics. The IGoR algorithm was used to compute generation probabilities of clones in paired pre- and post-chemotherapy samples. Clones were called with MiXCR by TCRdb after fastp trimmed the public reads at Q25, and only in-frame beta chains were retained. Rows merge per CDR3 protein into single entries with the most common DNA and genes. The V and J calls come from TCRdb's annotation, not from the publication. For this sample there are over 10,000 distinct CDR3 sequences; roughly 24% appear just once. The ten largest clones add up to 45% to 55% of the sample.

The germline V end is reduced by 7 bases and the J end by 6 bases; junction bases left unmatched: 12. CDR1 and CDR2 were assigned from the germline V gene (reference sequence) as LNHDA and SQIVND. From the cysteine up to the phenylalanine, the CDR3 has a length of 16 residues. The retained sequence is limited to the CDR3, 48 bases, with the frame set at the first base. The sequence was obtained from a human donor in good health. The specimen was blood. The chain is made from TRBV19 and TRBJ1-6; a stretch of 7 junction bases matches TRBD1. The CDR3 sequence is CASTEQGIGVNSPLHF. The nucleotide sequence reads TGTGCCAGTACCGAACAGGGGATCGGGGTTAATTCACCCCTCCACTTT.